The 29 T cell receptor beta chains presented below share a single source sample, sequenced in a study of T cell responses to AZD1222 COVID-19 vaccine. Here immunoSEQ multiplex PCR was the method, and the copy in TCRdb shows in-frame clones only, minus some. Here the sample spans about 130,000 clones, 90% to 95% being singletons. This material consisted of peripheral blood, taken 28 days after the second AZD1222 dose. The receptors were gathered from an adult who received the AZD1222 COVID-19 vaccine.

V is TRBV7-9 and J is TRBJ2-2; D remains unclear. Germline V gives CDR1 SEHNR, CDR2 FQNEAQ (reference sequence). V lost 3 bases to trimming and J lost 8 bases, with 16 bases between them. The CDR3 runs 15 residues. CDR3 bases: TGTGCCAGCAGCTTTATGGACCTCCCAGGTGGGGAGCTGTTTTTT. It is translated as CASSFMDLPGGELFF.

V and J are TRBV5-6 and TRBJ1-1; 12 bases are a match to TRBD1. V shed 4 bases, J shed 4 bases, and the junction held 8 bases outside the gene matches. Germline CDR1 SGHDT, CDR2 YYEEEE. The CDR3 length is 16 residues. The CDR3 region is CASSAGGQGAVTEAFF. CDR3 nucleotide sequence: TGTGCCAGCAGCGCCGGGGGACAGGGGGCGGTCACTGAAGCTTTCTTT.

This rearrangement joins TRBV6-5 to TRBJ1-4, with D perhaps TRBD1 (5 bases). The V and J ends lost 0 bases and 8 bases respectively, with 13 bases between them. This CDR3 is built from 15 residues. Looked up from germline, CDR1 is MNHEY and CDR2 is SVGAGI. CDR3 DNA: TGTGCCAGCAGTTACTCAGGGGCTTTACGGGAAAAACTGTTTTTT. Protein sequence: CASSYSGALREKLFF.

This clone has only one observation. The chain is built from TRBV6-1 and TRBJ2-3; D unresolved. The germline V gene has CDR1 MNHNS and CDR2 SASEGT. V was clipped by 3 bases and J by 0 bases, with 10 bases between them. This CDR3 has 15 residues. The CDR3 sequence: CASSDLGRSTDTQYF. The CDR3 coding sequence is TGTGCCAGCAGTGATTTGGGCCGTAGCACAGATACGCAGTATTTT.

The gene calls are TRBV4-2 and TRBJ1-2; perhaps TRBD1 as D (5 bases). V was shortened by 0 bases and J by 3 bases, with 17 bases between the two germline ends. The CDR3 spans 17 residues. Germline loops: CDR1 LGHNA, CDR2 YNFKEQ. This CDR3 is CASSQDRGLEGHYGYTF. The CDR3 nucleotides are TGTGCCAGCAGCCAAGATCGGGGCCTAGAGGGCCACTATGGCTACACCTTC.

The chain joins TRBV2 to TRBJ1-5, with D possibly matching TRBD1 (6 bases). CDR1 and CDR2 from the germline V gene are SNHLY and FYNNEI. CDR3 size: 17 residues. The V and J ends lost 1 base and 1 base respectively, with 14 bases between them. This CDR3 is CASSEGTGPYSNQPQHF. For the CDR3, the DNA is TGTGCCAGCAGTGAAGGTACAGGGCCGTACAGCAATCAGCCCCAGCATTTT. The full variable domain, with the rest looked up from reference TRBV2 and TRBJ1-5, is EPEVTQTPSHQVTQMGQEVILRCVPISNHLYFYWYRQILGQKVEFLVSFYNNEISEKSEIFDDQFSVERPDGSNFTLKIRSTKLEDSAMYFCASSEGTGPYSNQPQHFGDGTRLSIL.

V gene TRBV20-1 combines with J gene TRBJ1-2; D is unresolved. The CDR3 has 11 residues. The germline V gene has CDR1 DFQATT and CDR2 SNEGSKA (reference sequence). CDR3 amino acids: CSGVFNYGYTF. The CDR3 DNA reads TGCTCAGGAGTTTTTAACTATGGCTACACCTTC.

The rearrangement joins TRBV18 to TRBJ1-1; D uncertain. Germline-derived CDR1 and CDR2 are KGHSH and LQKENI. The CDR3 runs to 13 residues. Trimming pared 2 bases from V and 7 bases from J, leaving 11 bases between. CDR3 in amino acids: CASSPDEAREAFF. As DNA, the CDR3 is TGTGCCAGCTCACCAGATGAGGCCCGTGAAGCTTTCTTT.

This clone has a single count. The V and J genes are TRBV5-6 and TRBJ1-5; 7 bases align to TRBD1. The CDR3 is 14 residues long. Germline V gives CDR1 SGHDT, CDR2 YYEEEE. V shed 4 bases, J shed 5 bases, and the junction held 6 bases outside the gene matches. The CDR3 DNA reads TGTGCCAGCAGCGTACAGGGGAGTCATCAGCCCCAGCATTTT. It encodes CASSVQGSHQPQHF.

V gene TRBV3-1 (or the pseudogene TRBV3-2) combines with J gene TRBJ2-1; perhaps TRBD1 as D (7 bases). Germline CDR1 and CDR2: LGHDT and YNNKEL (reference sequence). Trimming shortened V by 2 bases and J by 4 bases, and 21 bases separated the two germline ends. CDR3 length: 18 residues. Here the CDR3 reads CASSQNPPGGWNYNEQFF. In DNA, the CDR3 is TGTGCCAGCAGCCAAAACCCTCCAGGGGGGTGGAATTACAATGAGCAGTTCTTC.

This chain uses TRBV19 with TRBJ2-1, with D possibly matching TRBD2 (5 bases). The CDR3 is 15 residues long. Germline CDR1 and CDR2: LNHDA and SQIVND (reference sequence). V was pared by 8 bases and J by 0 bases, with 14 bases between. As DNA, the CDR3 is TGTGCCAGTGGGCTTTGGGAGAGCTCCTACAATGAGCAGTTCTTC. Its protein is CASGLWESSYNEQFF.

The genes are TRBV5-4 and TRBJ1-2; no reliable D call. CDR1 is SGHNT, CDR2 YYREEE, per germline (reference sequence). V dropped 0 bases and J dropped 3 bases, with 9 bases sitting between them. The CDR3 extends over 14 amino acids. CDR3: CASSLERHDYGYTF. The CDR3 coding sequence is TGTGCCAGCAGCTTGGAAAGGCATGACTATGGCTACACCTTC. The full variable domain, in which reference TRBV5-4 and TRBJ1-2 provide the parts outside the CDR3, is ETGVTQSPTHLIKTRGQQVTLRCSSQSGHNTVSWYQQALGQGPQFIFQYYREEENGRGNFPPRFSGLQFPNYSSELNVNALELDDSALYLCASSLERHDYGYTFGSGTRLTVV.

The rearrangement joins TRBV28 to TRBJ2-6; D is unresolved. V lost 7 bases, J lost 0 bases, and 7 bases lay in between. Germline V CDR1 and CDR2: MDHEN, SYDVKM. This CDR3 is built from 14 residues. The CDR3 bases are TGTGCCAGCAAGAGCCCCTCTGGGGCCAACGTCCTGACTTTC. Translation: CASKSPSGANVLTF.

V usage is TRBV18 and J usage is TRBJ1-6; 7 bases are shared with TRBD1. Germline V gene sequence: CDR1 KGHSH, CDR2 LQKENI. The CDR3 has 14 residues. Unmatched junction bases numbered 8, after V lost 5 bases and J lost 10 bases. CDR3 sequence (DNA): TGTGCCAGCTCAATAGACAGGGAATCGTCACCCCTCCACTTT. Protein: CASSIDRESSPLHF.

The rearrangement joins TRBV5-4 to TRBJ2-1; D gene unclear. Germline CDR1 is SGHNT and CDR2 is YYREEE (reference sequence). The CDR3 sequence is 11 residues long. V lost 1 base and J lost 7, with 3 bases in between. The CDR3 nucleotides read TGTGCCAGCAGCTTGAGGAATGAGCAGTTCTTC. It is translated as CASSLRNEQFF.

The chain has TRBV18 and TRBJ1-4, with D perhaps TRBD1 (5 bases). Per germline, CDR1 KGHSH and CDR2 LQKENI. The ends were cut back, 5 bases at V and 8 bases at J, with 18 bases in the middle. The length of the CDR3 is 15 residues. The CDR3 loop reads CASSEAGTLREKLFF. CDR3 coding DNA: TGTGCCAGCTCAGAAGCAGGGACCCTTAGAGAAAAACTGTTTTTT.

The chain couples TRBV6-1 to TRBJ1-2; D is unclear. This CDR3 has 16 amino acids. V was clipped by 2 bases and J by 5 bases, with 18 bases between them. The germline CDR1 and CDR2 sequences are MNHNS and SASEGT. The CDR3 region is CASSESGSGNRYGYTF. CDR3 in DNA: TGTGCCAGCAGTGAATCGGGCAGCGGTAATCGGTATGGCTACACCTTC.

This clone was seen just once. This sequence joins TRBV30 and TRBJ1-1, with D unclear. Looked up from germline, CDR1 is GTSNPN and CDR2 is SVGIG (reference sequence). V gave up 2 bases and J gave up 4 bases, with 11 bases separating them. This CDR3 contains 13 residues. The CDR3 bases are TGTGCCTGGAGTAGATTTGTCGTCACTGAAGCTTTCTTT. It encodes CAWSRFVVTEAFF. Full variable domain (remainder filled in from reference TRBV30 and TRBJ1-1): SQTIHQWPATLVQPVGSPLSLECTVEGTSNPNLYWYRQAAGRGLQLLFYSVGIGQISSEVPQNLSASRPQDRQFILSSKKLLLSDSGFYLCAWSRFVVTEAFFGQGTRLTVV.

This chain joins TRBV19 and TRBJ1-5, with D tentatively TRBD1 (5 bases). Trimming shortened V by 5 bases and J by 6 bases, and 14 bases separated the two germline ends. This CDR3 has 14 amino acids. Germline values: CDR1 LNHDA, CDR2 SQIVND (reference sequence). The CDR3 here is CASSWGRARQPQHF. In DNA form, the CDR3 reads TGTGCCAGTAGTTGGGGCAGGGCGCGTCAGCCCCAGCATTTT.

J is TRBJ1-1 and V is TRBV18; D is unclear. CDR1 and CDR2 from the germline V gene are KGHSH and LQKENI. Deletions cut 0 bases from V and 1 base from J, with 9 bases between. The CDR3 covers 15 residues. The CDR3 DNA follows: TGTGCCAGCTCACCACCGTCTTACGGGAACACTGAAGCTTTCTTT. Its translation: CASSPPSYGNTEAFF.

The CDR3 reads CATSPRGPYEQYF. Written as DNA, the CDR3 is TGTGCCACCAGCCCCAGGGGGCCCTACGAGCAGTACTTC. The V and J genes are TRBV15 and TRBJ2-7, with TRBD1 identical over 8 bases. After removal of 5 bases from V and 2 bases from J, the junction contained 2 bases not matched to a gene. CDR1 and CDR2 (germline): LNHNV, YYDKDF (reference sequence). CDR3 length equals 13 residues.

The V call is TRBV10-3, the J call TRBJ2-3, with 9 bases identical to TRBD2. CDR3 length: 13 residues. The germline V gene has CDR1 ENHRY and CDR2 SYGVKD. CDR3 region: CGVAGASTDTQYF. Written as DNA, the CDR3 is TGTGGAGTAGCGGGGGCTAGCACAGATACGCAGTATTTT.

The chain links TRBV5-1 to TRBJ2-3; 10 bases fit TRBD1. After removal of 6 bases from V and 3 bases from J, the junction contained 7 bases not matched to a gene. Germline assignment: CDR1 SGHRS and CDR2 YFSETQ. The CDR3 contains 15 residues. DNA for the CDR3: TGCGCCAGCACCATGGACAGGGGGTATACAGATACGCAGTATTTT. Protein product: CASTMDRGYTDTQYF.

This clone is medium-sized (0.01 to 0.1%) by share. V usage is TRBV7-6 and J usage is TRBJ2-5; D may match TRBD1 or TRBD2 (5 bases each). Germline CDR1 and CDR2: SGHVS and FNYEAQ. Trimming left V 5 bases short and J 5 bases short, with 6 bases between. The CDR3 runs to 11 residues. The CDR3 DNA is TGTGCCAGCAGCCGGGGCGAGACCCAGTACTTC. Amino acids: CASSRGETQYF. Filled out from reference TRBV7-6 and TRBJ2-5, the complete variable domain reads GAGVSQSPRYKVTKRGQDVALRCDPISGHVSLYWYRQALGQGPEFLTYFNYEAQQDKSGLPNDRFSAERPEGSISTLTIQRTEQRDSAMYRCASSRGETQYFGPGTRLLVL.

The CDR3 region has the DNA TGTGCCAGCAGTTCTCAGGGGCCGGCTAACTATGGCTACACCTTC. Protein: CASSSQGPANYGYTF. The V gene is TRBV11-2, the J gene TRBJ1-2, with D perhaps matching TRBD1 (6 bases). CDR1 is SGHAT and CDR2 is FQNNGV in the germline V gene. With 6 bases removed from V and 0 bases from J, the gap between germline ends came to 14 bases. This CDR3 has 15 amino acids. The full variable domain, rest sourced from reference TRBV11-2 and TRBJ1-2, is EAGVAQSPRYKIIEKRQSVAFWCNPISGHATLYWYQQILGQGPKLLIQFQNNGVVDDSQLPKDRFSAERLKGVDSTLKIQPAKLEDSAVYLCASSSQGPANYGYTFGSGTRLTVV.

The chain's CDR3 is CASTGTGDGTDTQYF. CDR3 in DNA: TGCGCCAGCACCGGGACAGGGGATGGGACAGATACGCAGTATTTT. The chain recombines TRBV5-1 with TRBJ2-3, with TRBD1 matching over 10 bases. V lost 6 bases and J lost 3; bases outside the gene matches: 7. Germline CDR1 SGHRS, CDR2 YFSETQ. This CDR3 region has 15 residues. The variable domain in full, with the rest retrieved from reference TRBV5-1 and TRBJ2-3, is KAGVTQTPRYLIKTRGQQVTLSCSPISGHRSVSWYQQTPGQGLQFLFEYFSETQRNKGNFPGRFSGRQFSNSRSEMNVSTLELGDSALYLCASTGTGDGTDTQYFGPGTRLTVL.

The chain has TRBV9 and TRBJ2-1; D gene uncertain. Trimming left V 4 bases short and J 7 bases short, with 9 bases between. Germline-derived CDR1 and CDR2 are SGDLS and YYNGEE. The CDR3 contains 12 residues. CDR3 nucleotides: TGTGCCAGCAGCCATACGTGGAATGAGCAGTTCTTC. Translation gives CASSHTWNEQFF.

This clone was counted only a few times. The chain recombines TRBV18 with TRBJ2-1, with D possibly TRBD2 on 5 matching bases. The germline gives CDR1 KGHSH, CDR2 LQKENI. The CDR3 extends over 14 amino acids. Trimming cost V 3 bases and J 6 bases, with 12 bases left between them. The CDR3 loop reads CASSPPSGFNEQFF. In DNA form, the CDR3 reads TGTGCCAGCTCACCGCCAAGCGGATTCAATGAGCAGTTCTTC.

This chain connects TRBV28 to TRBJ1-5; tentatively, D is TRBD1 (5 bases). The V gene lost 6 bases and the J gene lost 10 bases, with 19 bases spanning the gap. CDR1 and CDR2 from the germline V gene are MDHEN and SYDVKM. This CDR3 contains 14 residues. The CDR3 DNA reads TGTGCCAGCAGCATTTTACAGGTTCAAGGACCCCAGCATTTT. Translation gives CASSILQVQGPQHF.